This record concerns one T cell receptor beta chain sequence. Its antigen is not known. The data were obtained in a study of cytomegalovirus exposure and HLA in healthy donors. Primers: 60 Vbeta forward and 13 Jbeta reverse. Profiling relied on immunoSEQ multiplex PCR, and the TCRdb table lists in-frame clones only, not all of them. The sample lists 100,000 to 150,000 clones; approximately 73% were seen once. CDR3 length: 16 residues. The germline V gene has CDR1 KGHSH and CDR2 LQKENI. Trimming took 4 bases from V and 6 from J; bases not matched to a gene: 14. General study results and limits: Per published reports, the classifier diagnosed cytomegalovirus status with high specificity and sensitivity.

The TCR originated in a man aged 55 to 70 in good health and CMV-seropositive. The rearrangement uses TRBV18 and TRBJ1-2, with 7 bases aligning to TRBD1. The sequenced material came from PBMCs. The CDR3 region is CASSLTPGQSLDGYTF. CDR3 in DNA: TGTGCCAGCTCACTAACCCCGGGACAGAGTTTGGATGGCTACACCTTC.